These T cell receptor beta chains were read from a single sample in a study of blood T cell repertoires in COVID-19. TCRdb's copy holds only in-frame clones and misses some; the assay was immunoSEQ multiplex PCR. The sample carries fewer than 150,000 clones, almost 90% recorded once. The sample consisted of peripheral blood. The receptors derive from a man aged 50-60 years with active or convalescent COVID-19. Each CDR3 is given with its conserved first and last residue. Each record gives: J gene, V gene, clone size, D gene, CDR3 DNA, CDR3 protein. The D gene is left open where the match is weak. The size field is filled for only some rows; it gives once, few, many or a size class.

TRBJ2-3,TRBV11-3,-,TRBD2,TGTGCCAGCAGCCCGGGACTAGCTTTTGATACGCAGTATTTT,CASSPGLAFDTQYF
TRBJ2-5,TRBV9,-,TRBD2,TGTGCCAGCAGCGTAGAGGCTAGCGGGGTTCAAGAGACCCAGTACTTC,CASSVEASGVQETQYF
TRBJ1-6,TRBV5-4,-,TRBD1,TGTGCCAGCAGCTCAACGACAGGGTCCGGTTCACCCCTCCACTTT,CASSSTTGSGSPLHF
TRBJ2-4,TRBV28,large,TRBD2,TGTGCCAGCAGTTTATGGGGCGGGAGCCCCAAAAACATTCAGTACTTC,CASSLWGGSPKNIQYF
TRBJ1-4,TRBV28,-,TRBD1,TGTGCCAGCAGTTTTCGGACAGGGGACGAAAAACTGTTTTTT,CASSFRTGDEKLFF
TRBJ1-6,TRBV5-4,-,-,TGTGCCAGCAGCCCGCCGGGGTCGGGCTCCTCGGATTCACCCCTCCACTTT,CASSPPGSGSSDSPLHF
TRBJ1-2,TRBV3-1/TRBV3-2,-,-,TGTGCCAGCAGCCAAGAACAGGGTAGACCCTATGGCTACACCTTC,CASSQEQGRPYGYTF
TRBJ1-5,TRBV24-1,-,TRBD1,TGTGCCACCAGTGAAGAGGGACAGGGGAATCAGCCCCAGCATTTT,CATSEEGQGNQPQHF
TRBJ2-7,TRBV7-2,-,-,TGTGCCAGCAGCTTAGCTGTTATTCGCGAGCAGTACTTC,CASSLAVIREQYF
TRBJ2-2,TRBV7-3,few,TRBD1,TGTGCCAGCAGCCCTCGGGCAGGGGGCTCCACCGGGGAGCTGTTTTTT,CASSPRAGGSTGELFF
TRBJ1-4,TRBV10-3,-,TRBD1,TGTGCCATCAGTAGCATGGACAGGGTAGATGAAAAACTGTTTTTT,CAISSMDRVDEKLFF
TRBJ2-7,TRBV7-9,-,TRBD2,TGTGCCAGCAGCGCCCGGACTAGCGGTCCCTACGAGCAGTACTTC,CASSARTSGPYEQYF
TRBJ1-1,TRBV5-1,-,TRBD1,TGCGCCAGCAGGGTGCGGACAGGGTTAAACACTGAAGCTTTCTTT,CASRVRTGLNTEAFF
TRBJ2-7,TRBV4-3,-,TRBD1,TGCGCCAGCAGCTTGACTTACAGGGGTCTGGACGAGCAGTACTTC,CASSLTYRGLDEQYF
TRBJ1-5,TRBV19,-,-,TGTGCCAGTAGTATAGGTAGGGGAAGCCCGATGAATCAGCCCCAGCATTTT,CASSIGRGSPMNQPQHF
TRBJ1-5,TRBV27,-,-,TGTGCCAGCAGTTTAAGGGGGACGAGCAATCAGCCCCAGCATTTT,CASSLRGTSNQPQHF
TRBJ2-3,TRBV19,-,TRBD2,TGTGCCAGTAGTGGTTGGATGCAGCGGGGCCACACAGATACGCAGTATTTT,CASSGWMQRGHTDTQYF
TRBJ2-1,TRBV6-6,-,TRBD2,TGTGCCAGCAGTCTAGCGGCGAGAGGGACCTACAATGAGCAGTTCTTC,CASSLAARGTYNEQFF
TRBJ2-3,TRBV11-2,-,-,TGTGCCAGCAGCTACATTACAGATACGCAGTATTTT,CASSYITDTQYF
TRBJ1-4,TRBV5-6,-,TRBD1,TGTGCCAGCAGCCGGACAGGGTCGGAAGAAAAACTGTTTTTT,CASSRTGSEEKLFF
TRBJ1-5,TRBV30,-,-,TGTGCCTGGAGCCCGCAGGGGAATCAGCCCCAGCATTTT,CAWSPQGNQPQHF
TRBJ1-5,TRBV12-5,-,-,TGTGCTGGTCAACCTCGGGGGACTACCTTTAGCAATCAGCCCCAGCATTTT,CAGQPRGTTFSNQPQHF
TRBJ1-5,TRBV28,few,TRBD1,TGTGCTTGCGCTCCGACTACCGGGACAGGGTATTTTCCTCAGCCCCAGCATTTT,CACAPTTGTGYFPQPQHF
TRBJ2-1,TRBV5-4,-,-,TGTGCCAGCAGCTTGGGGGGGGTCAGTTATAATGAGCAGTTCTTC,CASSLGGVSYNEQFF
TRBJ2-1,TRBV5-6,once,-,TGTGCCAGCAGCTTGGCCAACGGCAGGCTCACCTACAATGAGCAGTTCTTC,CASSLANGRLTYNEQFF
TRBJ2-7,TRBV11-1,-,-,TGTGCCAGCAGCTTATGGACAGAAGCCTACGAGCAGTACTTC,CASSLWTEAYEQYF
TRBJ1-2,TRBV28,-,-,TGTGCCAGCAGCCCCCCCCAGGTCGGTAATGGCTACACCTTC,CASSPPQVGNGYTF
TRBJ1-2,TRBV28,-,-,TGTGCCAGCAGTTTCCGTCAGGGAAGTGGCTACACCTTC,CASSFRQGSGYTF
TRBJ1-1,TRBV6-1,once,TRBD1,TGTGCCAGCAGTGAAGGACGACAGGGGGCCCGGAACACTGAAGCTTTCTTT,CASSEGRQGARNTEAFF
TRBJ2-3,TRBV12-3/TRBV12-4,-,-,TGTGCCAGCAGACCGGGTACAGATACGCAGTATTTT,CASRPGTDTQYF
TRBJ2-1,TRBV5-1,-,TRBD2,TGCGCCAGCAGCGAGGTGACTAGCGGGAAATATGAGCAGTTCTTC,CASSEVTSGKYEQFF
TRBJ2-7,TRBV7-9,-,TRBD1,TGTGCCAGCAGCTCCCGGGACAGTATATACGAGCAGTACTTC,CASSSRDSIYEQYF
TRBJ1-5,TRBV2,-,-,TGTGCCAGCAGTGAAGCCGGGGATAGCAATCAGCCCCAGCATTTT,CASSEAGDSNQPQHF
TRBJ2-7,TRBV11-1,-,-,TGTGCCAGCAGCGAGAGACAAAGTCGTTACTACGAGCAGTACTTC,CASSERQSRYYEQYF
TRBJ2-7,TRBV6-5,-,-,TGTGCCAGCAGTTCCTCCGACAGGCACGAGCAGTACTTC,CASSSSDRHEQYF
TRBJ2-1,TRBV11-3,-,TRBD2,TGTGCCAGCAGCTTGATGCTAGCGGGCTACAATGAGCAGTTCTTC,CASSLMLAGYNEQFF